Below, 27 T cell receptor beta chains from the same sample are listed, as sequenced in a study of blood T cell repertoires in COVID-19. Only in-frame clones appear in the TCRdb table, and some are missing; sequencing was by immunoSEQ multiplex PCR. The sample carries tens of thousands of clones, 86% recorded once. The sequencing sample was made of peripheral blood. These receptors all stem from a woman older than 75 with active or convalescent COVID-19.

V gene TRBV18 combines with J gene TRBJ1-6, with D maybe TRBD1 (5 bases). V lost 2 bases, J lost 7 bases, and 18 bases lay in between. This CDR3 has 17 amino acids. Germline values: CDR1 KGHSH, CDR2 LQKENI. The CDR3 loop is CASSPSQGLILNSPLHF. The CDR3 DNA follows: TGTGCCAGCTCACCATCTCAGGGTCTGATATTAAATTCACCCCTCCACTTT.

The J gene is TRBJ2-1, the V gene TRBV5-4; TRBD2 might be the D (6 bases). With 6 bases removed from V and 0 bases from J, the gap between germline ends came to 10 bases. Germline V gene sequence: CDR1 SGHNT, CDR2 YYREEE (reference sequence). The CDR3 runs to 14 residues. CDR3 sequence reads: CASTMRGSYNEQFF. The CDR3, as DNA: TGTGCCAGCACCATGCGGGGCTCCTACAATGAGCAGTTCTTC.

The chain recombines TRBV2 with TRBJ2-3; 13 positions match TRBD2. The V gene end was trimmed by 7 bases and the J gene end by 1 base; junction bases not matched to a gene: 5. The CDR3 has 16 amino acids. Germline assignment: CDR1 SNHLY and CDR2 FYNNEI. CDR3 sequence: CASTPGTSGGTDTQYF. The CDR3 DNA sequence: TGTGCCAGCACCCCAGGGACTAGCGGGGGCACAGATACGCAGTATTTT. The full variable domain, completed using reference TRBV2 and TRBJ2-3, is EPEVTQTPSHQVTQMGQEVILRCVPISNHLYFYWYRQILGQKVEFLVSFYNNEISEKSEIFDDQFSVERPDGSNFTLKIRSTKLEDSAMYFCASTPGTSGGTDTQYFGPGTRLTVL.

The V gene is TRBV30, the J gene TRBJ2-7; 9 nucleotides align to TRBD1. The CDR3 has 17 residues. The V gene end was trimmed by 1 base and the J gene end by 5 bases; junction bases not matched to a gene: 15. Germline CDR1 and CDR2: GTSNPN and SVGIG (reference sequence). The CDR3 spells CAWSARGTGGSYHEQYF. DNA of the CDR3: TGTGCCTGGAGTGCCCGAGGCACAGGGGGCAGCTACCACGAGCAGTACTTC.

V and J are TRBV6-2 or TRBV6-3 and TRBJ2-1, with 11 positions matching TRBD1. V was pared by 2 bases and J by 7 bases, with 7 bases of the junction left unmatched. Germline V gene data show CDR1 as MNHEY and CDR2 as SVGEGT. This CDR3 spans 16 amino acids. The CDR3 DNA sequence: TGTGCCAGCAGTTACCTAGGACAGGGGGCGCGGAATGAGCAGTTCTTC. This translates into CASSYLGQGARNEQFF.

The rearrangement joins TRBV11-3 to TRBJ1-2, with D hard to call. Trimming stripped 2 bases from V and 2 bases from J, with 6 bases between. The length of the CDR3 is 13 residues. Germline V gives CDR1 SGHNT, CDR2 YENEEA. The CDR3 nucleotides are TGTGCCAGCAGCTTAATGCAGAACTATGGCTACACCTTC. Translating it yields CASSLMQNYGYTF.

V usage is TRBV9 and J usage is TRBJ2-1, with D maybe TRBD2 (7 bases). The CDR3 is made up of 15 amino acids. Germline lookup yields CDR1 SGDLS and CDR2 YYNGEE. Trimming took off 4 bases at V and 6 bases at J, with 17 bases between the two ends. Here the CDR3 DNA reads TGTGCCAGCAGCCCACGGGGGGCAGGGACCAATGAGCAGTTCTTC. It yields the protein CASSPRGAGTNEQFF.

V is TRBV7-2 and J is TRBJ2-7; tentatively, D is TRBD1 (6 bases). CDR3 length: 16 residues. V was cut by 1 base and J by 6 bases, with 19 bases left in between. Germline loops: CDR1 SGHTA, CDR2 FQGNSA. CDR3 protein: CASSLVNRVIPSEQYF. Written as DNA, the CDR3 is TGTGCCAGCAGCTTAGTTAACAGGGTAATCCCCAGCGAGCAGTACTTC.

The chain couples TRBV20-1 to TRBJ2-1, with TRBD2 matching over 14 bases. The CDR3 has 17 amino acids. V shed 3 bases and J 1 base; nucleotides not matched to a gene: 5. Germline CDR1 DFQATT, CDR2 SNEGSKA (reference sequence). This chain's CDR3 is CSASGLAGGVSYNEQFF. For the CDR3, the DNA is TGCAGTGCTAGTGGACTAGCGGGAGGAGTATCCTACAATGAGCAGTTCTTC.

This chain uses TRBV28 with TRBJ1-6; D unresolved. Germline V gene lookup returns CDR1 MDHEN and CDR2 SYDVKM. The CDR3 is 16 residues long. V lost 6 bases and J lost 0, with 12 bases in between. DNA of the CDR3: TGTGCCAGCAGCCCTACCGGGAGCTCCTATAATTCACCCCTCCACTTT. It codes for CASSPTGSSYNSPLHF.

This chain uses TRBV3-1 (or the pseudogene TRBV3-2) with TRBJ1-6; D ambiguous. From germline, CDR1 is LGHDT and CDR2 YNNKEL (reference sequence). The CDR3 runs to 12 residues. V lost 4 bases and J lost 14, with 12 bases in between. The CDR3 loop is CASSLGPIALHF. CDR3 bases: TGTGCCAGCAGCCTGGGCCCCATCGCCCTCCACTTT.

This sequence joins TRBV27 and TRBJ1-2; possible D gene TRBD1, 5 bases. This CDR3 is built from 14 residues. V shed 6 bases and J shed 4 bases, with 15 bases lying between them. Germline V gene lookup returns CDR1 MNHEY and CDR2 SMNVEV (reference sequence). Written as DNA, the CDR3 is TGTGCCAGCAGCAAATGGAGGGGTTTCTATGGCTACACCTTC. This codes for CASSKWRGFYGYTF.

V gene TRBV2 combines with J gene TRBJ1-1; 7 bases map to TRBD1. V gave up 5 bases and J gave up 5 bases; unmatched junction bases: 2. The CDR3 covers 12 residues. Germline lookup yields CDR1 SNHLY and CDR2 FYNNEI. The DNA of the CDR3 is TGTGCCAGCAGTACAGGGGCAACTGAAGCTTTCTTT. As protein: CASSTGATEAFF.

The chain carries TRBV2 and TRBJ1-3, with D possibly matching TRBD1 (6 bases). V was trimmed by 1 base and J by 3 bases, leaving 10 bases between them. The CDR3 has 15 residues. Germline assignment: CDR1 SNHLY and CDR2 FYNNEI. The CDR3 DNA follows: TGTGCCAGCAGTGAAGAGACAGGCCATGGAAACACCATATATTTT. It encodes CASSEETGHGNTIYF.

The V gene is TRBV4-2, the J gene TRBJ2-1; 7 bases agree with TRBD2. This CDR3 is built from 15 residues. V was pared by 1 base and J by 3 bases, with 3 bases of the junction left unmatched. Germline CDR1 and CDR2: LGHNA and YNFKEQ. The CDR3 DNA reads as TGTGCCAGCAGCCAAGCAAGCGGGGTCTACAATGAGCAGTTCTTC. This codes for CASSQASGVYNEQFF.

This clone turned up a few times. This chain uses TRBV6-2 or TRBV6-3 with TRBJ1-2; D is perhaps TRBD1 (6 bases). V was shortened by 2 bases and J by 5 bases, with 15 bases between the two germline ends. The CDR3 covers 15 residues. Per the germline V gene, CDR1 is MNHEY and CDR2 is SVGEGT. As DNA, the CDR3 is TGTGCCAGCAGTTACCCTCTGGACAGTACGTATGGCTACACCTTC. This sequence encodes CASSYPLDSTYGYTF.

This clone has just a few counts. The chain links TRBV30 to TRBJ1-6; TRBD1 might be the D (5 bases). Trimming shortened V by 0 bases and J by 0 bases, and 12 bases separated the two germline ends. There are 17 residues in the CDR3. Per germline, CDR1 GTSNPN and CDR2 SVGIG (reference sequence). For the CDR3, the DNA is TGTGCCTGGAGTGTTCAGGGATATTACTCCTATAATTCACCCCTCCACTTT. Protein sequence: CAWSVQGYYSYNSPLHF.

The V and J genes are TRBV2 and TRBJ1-5; D uncertain. From germline, CDR1 is SNHLY and CDR2 FYNNEI. The CDR3 is 14 residues long. The germline V and J ends were trimmed by 0 bases and 5 bases, with 8 bases remaining between them. The CDR3 reads CASSEAIPYQPQHF. CDR3 DNA: TGTGCCAGCAGTGAAGCTATCCCCTATCAGCCCCAGCATTTT.

V and J are TRBV2 and TRBJ1-4; 9 bases match TRBD1. Germline V gene data show CDR1 as SNHLY and CDR2 as FYNNEI. The CDR3 contains 16 residues. After removal of 4 bases from V and 7 bases from J, the junction contained 10 bases not matched to a gene. CDR3 nucleotides: TGTGCCAGCAGTGTGCTGACAGGGGGAAACAGTGAAAAACTGTTTTTT. The encoded protein is CASSVLTGGNSEKLFF.

The V and J genes are TRBV11-3 and TRBJ2-5; 10 bases line up with TRBD1. The CDR3 runs 18 residues. The ends lost 2 bases at V and 7 bases at J; junction bases unmatched: 16. The germline CDR1 and CDR2 sequences are SGHNT and YENEEA. The CDR3 DNA is TGTGCCAGCAGCTTACGATCCGGACAGGGGGTTTCGGGGTGGACCCAGTACTTC. Protein: CASSLRSGQGVSGWTQYF.

The V call is TRBV24-1, the J call TRBJ2-1, with TRBD2 matching over 9 bases. The CDR3 length is 14 residues. Per the germline V gene, CDR1 is KGHDR and CDR2 is SFDVKD. Germline trimming cut 5 bases from V and 10 bases from J; bases unmatched to any gene: 8. CDR3: CATSGPGAGGEQFF. CDR3 nucleotides: TGTGCCACCAGTGGTCCTGGGGCGGGAGGGGAGCAGTTCTTC.

This clone has a single count. Here the CDR3 reads CASSEGVMGLGEQYF. In nucleotides, the CDR3 is TGTGCCAGCAGTGAAGGGGTGATGGGACTAGGAGAGCAGTACTTC. V usage is TRBV2 and J usage is TRBJ2-7; TRBD2 matches at 8 bases. This CDR3 is 15 amino acids long. Per the germline V gene, CDR1 is SNHLY and CDR2 is FYNNEI. V was pared by 1 base and J by 7 bases, with 9 bases of the junction left unmatched.

This clone was counted only a few times. CDR3 protein: CASSVRTGTTYEQYF. CDR3 in DNA: TGTGCCAGCAGTGTTCGGACAGGGACGACCTACGAGCAGTACTTC. The chain links TRBV2 to TRBJ2-7, with 8 bases identical to TRBD1. CDR1 SNHLY and CDR2 FYNNEI come from the germline V gene. The CDR3 has 15 residues. V gave up 4 bases and J gave up 2 bases; unmatched junction bases: 7.

The chain recombines TRBV6-6 with TRBJ1-2, with TRBD1 matching 7 bases. Germline values: CDR1 MNHNY, CDR2 SVGAGI (reference sequence). V lost 5 bases and J lost 3; bases outside the gene matches: 3. The CDR3 runs to 13 residues. In nucleotides, the CDR3 is TGTGCCAGCAGTAACCAGGGGGACTATGGCTACACCTTC. Translating it yields CASSNQGDYGYTF.

The rearrangement links TRBV2 to TRBJ1-6; D is undetermined. The CDR3 contains 14 residues. Trimming removed 4 bases from V and 4 bases from J, with 8 bases in between. Germline V gives CDR1 SNHLY, CDR2 FYNNEI. The CDR3 sequence is CASSVSGYNSPLHF. The CDR3 bases are TGTGCCAGCAGTGTGTCGGGATATAATTCACCCCTCCACTTT. Full variable domain (missing parts from reference TRBV2 and TRBJ1-6): EPEVTQTPSHQVTQMGQEVILRCVPISNHLYFYWYRQILGQKVEFLVSFYNNEISEKSEIFDDQFSVERPDGSNFTLKIRSTKLEDSAMYFCASSVSGYNSPLHFGNGTRLTVT.

The V gene is TRBV12-3 or TRBV12-4, the J gene TRBJ2-1; possible D gene TRBD1, 7 bases. This CDR3 contains 13 residues. Trimming took off 6 bases at V and 7 bases at J, with 13 bases between the two ends. The CDR3 loop is CASREGARNEQFF. In nucleotides, the CDR3 is TGTGCCAGCAGGGAGGGGGCGCGGAATGAGCAGTTCTTC.

V and J are TRBV10-1 and TRBJ2-2; 7 bases agree with TRBD2. J lost 4 bases, V lost 7 bases, and 18 bases had no gene match. Germline CDR1 is WNHNN and CDR2 is SYGVQD (reference sequence). This CDR3 contains 18 residues. CDR3 residues: CASTDPGGGRYATGELFF. The CDR3 nucleotides read TGCGCCAGCACCGACCCGGGGGGTGGGAGGTATGCCACCGGGGAGCTGTTTTTT.